This TCR beta chain came from a study of cytomegalovirus exposure and HLA in healthy donors. The trim removed 3 bases at V and 5 bases at J, leaving 6 bases unmatched. The CDR3 has 15 residues. The germline CDR1 and CDR2 sequences are MNHNY and SVGAGI (reference sequence). A multiplex PCR was run with 60 Vbeta primers and 13 Jbeta primers. Clones were read by immunoSEQ multiplex PCR, and TCRdb kept only the in-frame ones, dropping some. The data show some 130,000 clones, and the top ten clones hold 1.5% to 2%. Sequencing was done on a sample of PBMCs. The rearrangement joins TRBV6-6 to TRBJ2-2; 7 bases map to TRBD2. This TCR derives from a man younger than 30 in good health and CMV-seronegative. CDR3 sequence (DNA): TGTGCCAGCAGTTATAGGGCTAGCGGAACCGGGGAGCTGTTTTTT. The encoded protein is CASSYRASGTGELFF.